This TCR beta chain was recovered during a study of T cell responses to AZD1222 COVID-19 vaccine. The CDR3 runs to 13 residues. Trimming took 6 bases from V and 3 from J, leaving 8 bases between them. Germline V gene sequence: CDR1 LGHDT, CDR2 YNNKEL (reference sequence). Only in-frame clones appear in the TCRdb table, and some are missing; sequencing was by immunoSEQ multiplex PCR. The table has 95,000 to 150,000 clones, roughly 93% seen once. Comments on this clone: Its matching antigen is unknown.

Study results and limitations: Baseline seropositives among AZD1222 recipients totaled only 5 to 7. Targets within unmutated variant regions were reportedly found for nearly half of spike-specific TCRs. Females made up more of the donors, who were largely white British, and clonal diversity may have come out too low. Increased Spike-specific TCR breadth and depth were observed after two AZD1222 doses.

This TCR was sampled from an adult in good health. The sequences come from peripheral blood, collected on day 0 of AZD1222 vaccination. V and J are TRBV3-1 (or the pseudogene TRBV3-2) and TRBJ1-4, with D tentatively TRBD1 (5 bases). This chain's CDR3 is CASRGQANEKLFF. CDR3 coding DNA: TGTGCCAGCAGGGGGCAGGCTAATGAAAAACTGTTTTTT.